The 18 T cell receptor beta chains listed next were all sequenced from one sample in a study of early T cells in non-severe SARS-CoV-2 infection. TCRdb used MiXCR to reprocess the 5' RACE reads, holding one entry per CDR3 protein. Among about 56,000 distinct CDR3 sequences listed, more than 12% were seen once. The sequencing here drew on whole blood, taken at baseline. The source is an adult who was a healthcare worker with PCR-confirmed SARS-CoV-2 infection or an uninfected control (not recorded which).

The chain links TRBV7-2 to TRBJ2-1; TRBD1 agrees at 8 bases. The CDR3 is 15 residues long. Trimming at V came to 5 bases and at J to 7 bases, leaving 10 bases not matched to a gene. CDR1 and CDR2 from the germline V gene are SGHTA and FQGNSA. The CDR3 is CASSPWTGMRNEQFF. The DNA of the CDR3 is TGTGCCAGCAGCCCCTGGACAGGGATGAGAAATGAGCAGTTCTTC.

The V gene is TRBV5-6, the J gene TRBJ1-6; 10 bases are a match to TRBD1. The germline CDR1 and CDR2 sequences are SGHDT and YYEEEE. V was pared by 2 bases and J by 7 bases, with 6 bases of the junction left unmatched. This CDR3 spans 16 amino acids. The CDR3 DNA sequence: TGTGCCAGCAGCTTTGGGTGGACAGGGGGAAATTCACCCCTCCACTTT. It yields the protein CASSFGWTGGNSPLHF.

The chain joins TRBV5-1 to TRBJ2-1; 12 nucleotides match TRBD2. Germline trimming cut 4 bases from V and 2 bases from J; bases unmatched to any gene: 4. The germline CDR1 and CDR2 sequences are SGHRS and YFSETQ. This CDR3 spans 16 amino acids. CDR3 amino acids: CASSRGTSGPYNEQFF. The DNA of the CDR3 is TGCGCCAGCAGCAGGGGGACTAGCGGGCCCTACAATGAGCAGTTCTTC.

Sample share makes this clonotype medium-sized. This chain connects TRBV21-1 to TRBJ2-7; TRBD2 reflects the table's D call only, with no check against the DNA. TRBV21-1 is flagged as a pseudogene. The CDR3 contains 13 residues. CDR3 nucleotide sequence: TGTGCCAGCAGCAAAGGGACTAGCTACGAGCAGTACTTC. The encoded protein is CASSKGTSYEQYF.

This clonotype was picked up many times. As DNA, the CDR3 is TGTGCCAGCAGTGGGAGGCAAACGGGCGTGGGGAATGAGCAGTTCTTC. Its translation: CASSGRQTGVGNEQFF. This chain connects TRBV6-1 to TRBJ2-1, with D tentatively TRBD2 (5 bases). This CDR3 has 16 residues. Looked up from germline, CDR1 is MNHNS and CDR2 is SASEGT. V lost 4 bases and J lost 7, with 20 bases in between.

The chain joins TRBV29-1 to TRBJ2-7, with a weak D call TRBD1 (5 bases). In germline, CDR1 is SQVTM, CDR2 ANQGSEA. V shed 4 bases and J shed 7 bases, with 14 bases lying between them. This CDR3 has 12 residues. In DNA, the CDR3 is TGCAGCGTTGGGGCAGGGCTTACGGAGCAGTACTTC. Translating it yields CSVGAGLTEQYF.

As to this clonotype: One end of the junction fails to match germline, which may point to a read error. The chain carries TRBV5-1 and TRBJ1-1; TRBD1 is a possible D gene (6 bases). The V gene's germline CDR1 is SGHRS and CDR2 YFSETQ. The CDR3 sequence is 15 residues long. In nucleotides, the CDR3 is TGCGCCAGCAGCTTGGCAGGGGACGGAGGCACTGAAGTTTTCTTT. Translation gives CASSLAGDGGTEVFF. The entire variable domain, with the rest obtained from reference TRBV5-1 and TRBJ1-1, is as follows: KAGVTQTPRYLIKTRGQQVTLSCSPISGHRSVSWYQQTPGQGLQFLFEYFSETQRNKGNFPGRFSGRQFSNSRSEMNVSTLELGDSALYLCASSLAGDGGTEVFFGQGTRLTVV.

This clonotype was recorded a few times. The chain combines TRBV13 with TRBJ2-7, with D maybe TRBD1 (6 bases). Germline CDR1 PRHDT, CDR2 FYEKMQ (reference sequence). Trimming cost V 3 bases and J 4 bases, with 13 bases left between them. CDR3 length: 14 residues. The DNA for the CDR3 is TGTGCCAGCAGCTTGACAGGCGCGTCGTACGAGCAGTACTTC. Its translation: CASSLTGASYEQYF. Supplemented by reference TRBV13 and TRBJ2-7, the full variable domain reads AAGVIQSPRHLIKEKRETATLKCYPIPRHDTVYWYQQGPGQDPQFLISFYEKMQSDKGSIPDRFSAQQFSDYHSELNMSSLELGDSALYFCASSLTGASYEQYFGPGTRLTVT.

V is TRBV3-1 and J is TRBJ2-1; 9 bases agree with TRBD2. The CDR3 runs to 15 residues. Germline V CDR1 and CDR2: LGHDT, YNNKEL (reference sequence). The V and J ends lost 5 bases and 4 bases, in that order; junction bases with no gene match: 6. The CDR3 loop reads CASSDRLAEYNEQFF. The CDR3, as DNA: TGTGCCAGCAGCGACCGACTAGCGGAATACAATGAGCAGTTCTTC.

This clonotype has just a few counts. The V and J genes are TRBV28 and TRBJ1-1, with D perhaps TRBD1 (6 bases). This CDR3 has 13 amino acids. Germline V CDR1 and CDR2: MDHEN, SYDVKM. Trimming left V 6 bases short and J 9 bases short, with 17 bases between. For the CDR3, the DNA is TGTGCCAGCAGACCCCCCGGGACACATCAAGCTTTCTTT. This codes for CASRPPGTHQAFF.

This chain links TRBV20-1 with TRBJ2-1, with unresolved D. V lost 7 bases to trimming and J lost 6 bases, with 10 bases between them. The germline CDR1 and CDR2 sequences are DFQATT and SNEGSKA (reference sequence). The CDR3 has 11 residues. The DNA for the CDR3 is TGCAGTGTACTTGTAGGCAATGAGCAGTTCTTC. Translation gives CSVLVGNEQFF.

This rearrangement joins TRBV6-5 to TRBJ2-7, with a weak D call TRBD2 (6 bases). Germline V CDR1 and CDR2: MNHEY, SVGAGI. This CDR3 is 15 amino acids long. V gave up 5 bases and J gave up 2 bases, with 16 bases separating them. The CDR3: CASSQLAGATYEQYF. CDR3 nucleotide sequence: TGTGCCAGCAGTCAACTAGCCGGCGCTACCTACGAGCAGTACTTC.

By its share, this clonotype is medium-sized. This sequence joins TRBV12-3 or TRBV12-4 and TRBJ1-5, with 8 bases lining up with TRBD1. V lost 3 bases, J lost 7 bases, and 11 bases stayed unmatched. The CDR3 consists of 16 residues. Written as DNA, the CDR3 is TGTGCCAGCAGTTTCGTGGCGCAGGGGGCGTCGCAGCCCCAGCATTTT. Its protein product is CASSFVAQGASQPQHF.

This clonotype showed up many times. The CDR3 loop is CASSSQTGGETQYF. CDR3 bases: TGTGCCAGCAGCTCTCAAACAGGGGGAGAGACCCAGTACTTC. The V and J genes are TRBV11-2 and TRBJ2-5, with 8 bases aligning to TRBD1. V lost 4 bases to trimming and J lost 4 bases; unmatched junction nucleotides: 5. This CDR3 is 14 amino acids long. In germline, CDR1 is SGHAT, CDR2 FQNNGV.

The rearrangement links TRBV27 to TRBJ1-2; TRBD1 is a possible D gene (5 bases). V shed 5 bases and J shed 8 bases, with 15 bases lying between them. CDR3 size: 13 residues. Germline V CDR1 and CDR2: MNHEY, SMNVEV (reference sequence). The CDR3 sequence is CASSPRGGDGYTF. The CDR3 nucleotides are TGTGCCAGCAGTCCTCGGGGGGGTGACGGCTACACCTTC.

This clonotype was counted only a few times. This rearrangement joins TRBV3-1 to TRBJ2-7, with TRBD2 matching 7 bases. The CDR3 spans 18 residues. Germline V gene data show CDR1 as LGHDT and CDR2 as YNNKEL (reference sequence). V trimming: 1 base; J trimming: 2 bases; junction bases outside the gene matches: 14. The CDR3 nucleotides are TGTGCCAGCAGCCAAGCCCGCGCCACACTAGCGAACCCCTACGAGCAGTACTTC. The encoded protein is CASSQARATLANPYEQYF.

This clonotype was counted only a few times. The V gene is TRBV7-3, the J gene TRBJ2-3, with D hard to call. Trimming removed 0 bases from V and 6 bases from J, with 10 bases in between. This CDR3 is built from 14 residues. CDR1 is SGHTA and CDR2 is FQGTGA in the germline V gene. The CDR3 loop is CASSLTSSWDTQYF. As DNA, the CDR3 is TGTGCCAGCAGCTTAACGTCCTCCTGGGATACGCAGTATTTT.

The sample holds a few counts of this clonotype. The chain couples TRBV20-1 to TRBJ2-1; D remains unclear. Germline V gives CDR1 DFQATT, CDR2 SNEGSKA (reference sequence). Trimming left V 3 bases short and J 3 bases short, with 6 bases between. This CDR3 has 12 amino acids. The CDR3 sequence is CSASLNYNEQFF. The CDR3 DNA reads as TGCAGTGCTAGTTTGAACTACAATGAGCAGTTCTTC.